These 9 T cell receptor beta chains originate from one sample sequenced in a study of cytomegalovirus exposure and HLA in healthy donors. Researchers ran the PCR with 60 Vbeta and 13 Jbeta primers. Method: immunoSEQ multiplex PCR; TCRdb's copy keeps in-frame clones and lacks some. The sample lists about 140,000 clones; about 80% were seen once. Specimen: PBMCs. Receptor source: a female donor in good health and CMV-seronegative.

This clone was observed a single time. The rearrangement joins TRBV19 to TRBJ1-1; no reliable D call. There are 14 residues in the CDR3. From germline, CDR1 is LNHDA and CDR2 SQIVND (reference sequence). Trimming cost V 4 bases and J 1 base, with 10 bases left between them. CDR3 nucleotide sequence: TGTGCCAGTAGTAGTTCTTTGCGGAACACTGAAGCTTTCTTT. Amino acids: CASSSSLRNTEAFF.

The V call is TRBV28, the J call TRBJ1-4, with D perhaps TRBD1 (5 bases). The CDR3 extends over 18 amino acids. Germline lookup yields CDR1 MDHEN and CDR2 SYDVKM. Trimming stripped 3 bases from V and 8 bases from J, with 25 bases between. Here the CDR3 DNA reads TGTGCCAGCAGTTTGCCCTCTCTGCTCCAGGGTCGTGGAGAAAAACTGTTTTTT. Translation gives CASSLPSLLQGRGEKLFF.

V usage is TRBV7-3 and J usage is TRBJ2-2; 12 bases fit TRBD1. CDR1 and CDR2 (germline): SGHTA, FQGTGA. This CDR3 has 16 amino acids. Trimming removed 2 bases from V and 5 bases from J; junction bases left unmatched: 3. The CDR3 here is CASSLGTGGRTGELFF. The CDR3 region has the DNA TGTGCCAGCAGCTTAGGGACAGGGGGCAGGACCGGGGAGCTGTTTTTT.

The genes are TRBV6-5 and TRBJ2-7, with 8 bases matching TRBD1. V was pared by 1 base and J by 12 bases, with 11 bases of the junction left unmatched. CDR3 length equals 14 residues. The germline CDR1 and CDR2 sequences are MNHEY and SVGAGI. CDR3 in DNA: TGTGCCAGCAGTTACTGGCAGGGGGCATCCTCTTGGTACTTC. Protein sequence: CASSYWQGASSWYF.

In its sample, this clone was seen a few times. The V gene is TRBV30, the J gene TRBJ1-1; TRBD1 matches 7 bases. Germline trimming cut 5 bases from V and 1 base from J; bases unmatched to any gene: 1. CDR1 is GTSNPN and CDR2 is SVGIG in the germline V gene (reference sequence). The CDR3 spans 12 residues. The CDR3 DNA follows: TGTGCCTGGGACAGGGCGAACACTGAAGCTTTCTTT. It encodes CAWDRANTEAFF.

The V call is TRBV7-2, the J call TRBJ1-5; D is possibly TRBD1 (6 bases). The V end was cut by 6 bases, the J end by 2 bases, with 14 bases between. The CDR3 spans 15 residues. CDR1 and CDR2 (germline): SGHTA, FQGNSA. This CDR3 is CASSSQTGRNQPQHF. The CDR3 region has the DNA TGTGCCAGCAGTTCCCAGACAGGCCGCAATCAGCCCCAGCATTTT.

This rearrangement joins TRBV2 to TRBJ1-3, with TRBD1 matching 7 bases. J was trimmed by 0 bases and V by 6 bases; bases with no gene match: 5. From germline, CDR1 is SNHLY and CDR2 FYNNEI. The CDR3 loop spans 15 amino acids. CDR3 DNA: TGTGCCAGCAGAAGACAGGGCAACTCTGGAAACACCATATATTTT. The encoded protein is CASRRQGNSGNTIYF.

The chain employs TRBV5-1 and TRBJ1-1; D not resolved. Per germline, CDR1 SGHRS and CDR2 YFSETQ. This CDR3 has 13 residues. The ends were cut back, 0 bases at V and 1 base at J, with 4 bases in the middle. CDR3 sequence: CASSLGANTEAFF. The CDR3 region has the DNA TGCGCCAGCAGCTTGGGGGCGAACACTGAAGCTTTCTTT.

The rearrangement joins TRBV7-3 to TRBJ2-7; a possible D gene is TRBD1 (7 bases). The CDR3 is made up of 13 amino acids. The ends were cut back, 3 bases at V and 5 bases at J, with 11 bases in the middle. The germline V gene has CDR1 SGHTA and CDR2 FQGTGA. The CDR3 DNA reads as TGTGCCAGCAGCTTCCAGGGGGGAGACGAGCAGTACTTC. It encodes CASSFQGGDEQYF.